This entry concerns a single T cell receptor beta chain. The DNA input per sorted-subset replicate PCR was 150 to 200 ng, corresponding to 30,000 or so T cell genomes. The authors' processing: ImmunoSEQ sequences covered only the junction and lacked quality scores; filtering therefore differed. Repertoires were generated with immunoSEQ multiplex PCR, while TCRdb's copy carries only in-frame clones and drops some. V and J calls and clone size follow that table, whereas D and trimming were derived from the DNA. Of millions of clones listed, 85% to 95% are singletons. This specimen belongs to a study of shared clonotypes between healthy human individuals. Across the study: Researchers assigned three CD4 naive, three CD4 memory, two CD8 naive and one CD8 memory plate to each donor.

V was clipped by 1 base and J by 1 base; unmatched bases: 7. CDR3 length equals 17 residues. Germline V gene data show CDR1 as MGHRA and CDR2 as YSYEKL. The J gene is TRBJ2-7, the V gene TRBV4-1; 10 nucleotides line up with TRBD1. This receptor was taken from a man younger than 30 in good health. The material sequenced was naive CD4+ T cells sorted from blood. This sample's subset: CD45RA+ positively selected. CDR3 residues: CASSQGQGASYSYEQYF. CDR3 bases: TGCGCCAGCAGCCAAGGACAGGGGGCTTCATATTCCTACGAGCAGTACTTC.